The entry below gives a single T cell receptor (beta chain) sequence along with its context. The target antigen is unknown. Trimming took 5 bases from V and 4 from J; bases not matched to a gene: 10. Germline V gene data show CDR1 as SGHTA and CDR2 as FQGTGA. CDR3 size: 16 residues. Doses given second, at about 4 or about 12 weeks, were pooled. The data were obtained in a study of T cell responses to AZD1222 COVID-19 vaccine. Overall study results and limits: The sample set comprised mostly white British donors with more females, and clonal diversity was possibly underestimated. Unmutated variant regions are reportedly the target of nearly half of TCRs that are spike-specific.

The table came from immunoSEQ multiplex PCR; TCRdb's copy has only in-frame clones and leaves some out. The data show more than 80,000 clones, 90% seen once. The chain couples TRBV7-3 to TRBJ1-2; 10 bases fit TRBD1. The source is an adult who received the AZD1222 COVID-19 vaccine. The material was peripheral blood, obtained 28 days after the second AZD1222 dose. CDR3 amino acids: CASSPTGTGEGYGYTF. In DNA, the CDR3 is TGTGCCAGCAGCCCCACCGGGACAGGGGAGGGCTATGGCTACACCTTC.